This paragraph reports one T cell receptor (beta chain). Germline lookup yields CDR1 MNHEY and CDR2 SVGAGI. The CDR3 length is 15 residues. With V trimmed by 6 bases and J by 2 bases, 8 bases remained unmatched. These data are taken from a study of control samples from healthy donors and cancer patients. Some clones are missing from TCRdb's copy, which holds only in-frame ones; the method was immunoSEQ multiplex PCR. The sample records 100,000 to 150,000 clones, roughly 94% being singletons. The chain carries TRBV6-5 and TRBJ2-7; 9 bases are a match to TRBD1. The sequenced sample consisted of blood. This sequence originates from a man aged 25-40 years in good health. CDR3 sequence (DNA): TGTGCCAGCAGCCCCGGGACAGGGCCAACCTACGAGCAGTACTTC. Protein product: CASSPGTGPTYEQYF.